These 22 T cell receptor delta chains originate from one sample sequenced in a study of Vδ1+ human thymocytes. General study findings and limits: In the thymus, TRG and TRD repertoires looked highly polyclonal with Gaussian CDR3 lengths.

Extracted RNA was reverse transcribed into cDNA. The CDR3 regions were amplified by multiplex PCR from V-gene primers to a constant-region primer. TCRdb re-called clones from the multiplex PCR reads via CATT. There are approximately 24,000 delta-chain clones in the sample; under 8% occur only once, and 0.8% to 1% lies in the top ten. These receptors are not linked to any known antigen. Sequenced material: Vdelta1+ gamma-delta thymocytes from the thymus. Indicated subset: FACS-sorted CD3+ TCRalphabeta- TCRVdelta1+ TCRVdelta2- thymocytes. The source is a girl less than two years old who had congenital heart surgery.

The table lists this clone with a few counts. The chain is built from TRDV1 and TRDJ1; TRDD3 matches 9 bases. J was trimmed by 0 bases and V by 1 base; bases with no gene match: 21. Germline V CDR1 and CDR2: TSWWSYY, QGS. This CDR3 has 22 amino acids. For the CDR3, the DNA is TGTGCTCTTGGGGAACCCCCCGCCCCCTCCAAGGGGATACGCGGGAACACCGATAAACTCATCTTT. Amino acids: CALGEPPAPSKGIRGNTDKLIF.

The chain recombines TRDV1 with TRDJ1, with a weak D call TRDD3 (9 bases). Trimming left V 0 bases short and J 0 bases short, with 29 bases between. There are 22 residues in the CDR3. Germline values: CDR1 TSWWSYY, CDR2 QGS. CDR3 amino acids: CALGELPFLEPGGWPYTDKLIF. As DNA, the CDR3 is TGTGCTCTTGGGGAACTTCCCTTCCTAGAGCCTGGGGGATGGCCGTACACCGATAAACTCATCTTT.

This chain connects TRDV1 to TRDJ1; 11 bases are a match to TRDD3. This CDR3 contains 24 residues. Germline lookup yields CDR1 TSWWSYY and CDR2 QGS. Trimming cost V 5 bases and J 0 bases; bases outside gene matches: 29. The CDR3 region is CALGTEWRASYGGGYEVYTDKLIF. In nucleotides, the CDR3 is TGTGCTCTTGGGACCGAATGGAGGGCTTCCTACGGTGGGGGATACGAGGTGTACACCGATAAACTCATCTTT.

This clone was observed a few times. V gene TRDV1 combines with J gene TRDJ1; D unclear. Trimming removed 3 bases from V and 1 base from J, with 12 bases in between. The germline gives CDR1 TSWWSYY, CDR2 QGS. This CDR3 is 15 amino acids long. The CDR3 bases are TGTGCTCTTGGGGACCCACAGAAGATCACCGATAAACTCATCTTT. As protein: CALGDPQKITDKLIF.

The table lists this clone with a few counts. The V and J genes are TRDV1 and TRDJ1; 10 nucleotides agree with TRDD3. The V and J ends lost 8 bases and 0 bases, in that order; junction bases with no gene match: 6. The length of the CDR3 is 15 residues. Germline CDR1 is TSWWSYY and CDR2 is QGS. In nucleotides, the CDR3 is TGTGCTCTTATTACTGGGGGATTTAACACCGATAAACTCATCTTT. Its translation is CALITGGFNTDKLIF.

The chain combines TRDV1 with TRDJ1; 7 nucleotides agree with TRDD3. There are 21 residues in the CDR3. Germline CDR1 TSWWSYY, CDR2 QGS. With V trimmed by 0 bases and J by 2 bases, 21 bases remained unmatched. CDR3 sequence reads: CALGELGTYGCLGVGTDKLIF. CDR3 in DNA: TGTGCTCTTGGGGAACTAGGAACCTACGGTTGTCTGGGGGTTGGTACCGATAAACTCATCTTT.

The genes are TRDV1 and TRDJ1; D not resolved. CDR3 length: 17 residues. V lost 3 bases and J 0 bases, leaving 17 bases between the germline ends. Germline V CDR1 and CDR2: TSWWSYY, QGS. The CDR3 DNA follows: TGTGCTCTTGGGGACCACCCATACCGAGGATACACCGATAAACTCATCTTT. Its protein product is CALGDHPYRGYTDKLIF.

This clone was detected only a few times. The rearrangement joins TRDV1 to TRDJ1, with 10 bases fitting TRDD3. Trimming cost V 2 bases and J 3 bases; bases outside gene matches: 21. Per the germline V gene, CDR1 is TSWWSYY and CDR2 is QGS. The CDR3 is 21 residues long. The CDR3 nucleotides read TGTGCTCTTGGGGAAGATTGGACGGGGGATACGCGTATAGGTTCTCCCGATAAACTCATCTTT. Translated: CALGEDWTGDTRIGSPDKLIF.

This clone was recorded a few times. V usage is TRDV1 and J usage is TRDJ1; 10 bases match TRDD3. Germline V CDR1 and CDR2: TSWWSYY, QGS. CDR3 length equals 22 residues. V lost 3 bases to trimming and J lost 1 base; unmatched junction nucleotides: 23. The CDR3 region is CALGDPATDLGDNKRGTDKLIF. Written as DNA, the CDR3 is TGTGCTCTTGGGGACCCCGCGACGGATCTGGGGGATAATAAAAGGGGCACCGATAAACTCATCTTT.

This clone was observed a few times. The chain carries TRDV1 and TRDJ1; possibly TRDD3 for D (5 bases). CDR3 length: 14 amino acids. Per germline, CDR1 TSWWSYY and CDR2 QGS. V dropped 5 bases and J dropped 0 bases, with 10 bases sitting between them. The CDR3 reads CALGNTQDTDKLIF. Here the CDR3 DNA reads TGTGCTCTTGGGAATACGCAGGACACCGATAAACTCATCTTT.

The V gene lacks a call, and TRDJ1 is the J gene; the DNA was not compared with TRDD3, the D call given in the table. The CDR3 is made up of 22 amino acids. The CDR3 region has the DNA TGTGCTCTTGGGGAACCTGCGGTCCCCCTGGGAAGGGAGAGTCCTTACACCGATAAACTCATCTTT. It codes for CALGEPAVPLGRESPYTDKLIF.

This clone was counted only a few times. This rearrangement joins TRDV1 to TRDJ1; D is ambiguous. The V end lost 4 bases, the J end lost 6 bases, and 15 bases lay between the germline ends. From germline, CDR1 is TSWWSYY and CDR2 QGS. The length of the CDR3 is 14 residues. CDR3 in amino acids: CALGGQPCGNKLIF. The CDR3 DNA is TGTGCTCTTGGGGGCCAGCCGTGCGGGAATAAACTCATCTTT.

The chain has TRDV2 and TRDJ1; 11 nucleotides align to TRDD3. The ends lost 5 bases at V and 9 bases at J; junction bases unmatched: 7. The germline CDR1 and CDR2 sequences are GEAIGNYY and EKD. The CDR3 is made up of 13 amino acids. CDR3 residues: CACVWGIRHELIF. DNA for the CDR3: TGTGCCTGTGTTTGGGGGATACGCCATGAACTCATCTTT.

This chain uses TRDV1 with TRDJ1; maybe TRDD3 (5 bases). CDR3 length equals 21 residues. Germline V gives CDR1 TSWWSYY, CDR2 QGS. V lost 2 bases to trimming and J lost 0 bases, with 28 bases between them. Here the CDR3 DNA reads TGTGCTCTTGGGGAAACCCCAGATTTCGGATTGGGGTGTTGGTACACCGATAAACTCATCTTT. Encoded protein: CALGETPDFGLGCWYTDKLIF.

This clone has only a few counts. A read error is possible here, since a much larger clone lies one base away. The chain joins TRDV2 to TRDJ1; no definite D call. The CDR3 extends over 12 amino acids. The V gene's germline CDR1 is GEAIGNYY and CDR2 EKD. The CDR3 is CACEEYTDKLTF. The DNA of the CDR3 is TGTGCCTGTGAAGAGTACACCGATAAACTCACCTTT.

This clone occurred a few times. This same CDR3 is encoded by further DNA sequences in the sample. The chain combines TRDV1 with TRDJ1, with TRDD3 matching 11 bases. V lost 2 bases and J lost 8; bases outside the gene matches: 10. The germline gives CDR1 TSWWSYY, CDR2 QGS. CDR3 length: 16 residues. CDR3 DNA: TGTGCTCTTGGGGAATTGTCGCACCACTGGGGGATAAAACTCATCTTT. Its translation is CALGELSHHWGIKLIF.

This clone was recorded a few times. J is TRDJ1 and V is TRDV1; tentative D call: TRDD3 (6 bases). Deletions cut 1 base from V and 0 bases from J, with 21 bases between. The CDR3 is made up of 19 amino acids. CDR1 and CDR2 (germline): TSWWSYY, QGS. The CDR3 protein is CALGEPAPYRGTYTDKLIF. CDR3 nucleotide sequence: TGTGCTCTTGGGGAACCCGCCCCATACCGGGGGACGTACACCGATAAACTCATCTTT.

This clone has more than one count but fewer than ten. This chain joins TRDV1 and TRDJ1, with 7 bases aligning to TRDD3. The CDR3 is made up of 20 amino acids. Germline V gene sequence: CDR1 TSWWSYY, CDR2 QGS. The V and J ends lost 1 base and 10 bases, in that order; junction bases with no gene match: 27. CDR3 sequence reads: CALGERLPSFLSWGTQSLIF. As DNA, the CDR3 is TGTGCTCTTGGGGAACGTTTGCCGTCTTTCTTATCGTGGGGGACCCAGTCACTCATCTTT.

The chain uses TRDV1 and TRDJ1, with TRDD2 matching 8 bases. With 5 bases clipped from V and 6 bases from J, the junction kept 17 bases outside the gene matches. Germline V gives CDR1 TSWWSYY, CDR2 QGS. This CDR3 comprises 17 residues. CDR3 sequence reads: CALGPLFLREGTNKLIF. The CDR3 region has the DNA TGTGCTCTTGGGCCCCTCTTCCTACGAGAGGGAACTAATAAACTCATCTTT.

This clone was detected once. The J gene was recorded as TRDJ1; no V gene was called; the table's D call, TRDD3, was not checked against the DNA. The CDR3 loop spans 16 amino acids. CDR3 protein: CALGEARAPYTDKLIF. CDR3 DNA sequence: TGTGCTCTTGGGGAGGCGAGGGCCCCGTACACCGATAAACTCATCTTT.

Only a few counts were recorded for this clone. The rearrangement links TRDV1 to TRDJ1; TRDD3 agrees at 11 bases. The CDR3 covers 21 residues. Trimming at V came to 2 bases and at J to 0 bases, leaving 17 bases not matched to a gene. CDR1 and CDR2 (germline): TSWWSYY, QGS. This CDR3 reads CALGESPPYWGIKRYTDKLIF. In DNA form, the CDR3 reads TGTGCTCTTGGGGAAAGCCCCCCTTACTGGGGGATAAAGAGGTACACCGATAAACTCATCTTT.

This clone was counted between two and nine times. The rearrangement links TRDV1 to TRDJ1; 7 bases line up with TRDD2. Germline loops: CDR1 TSWWSYY, CDR2 QGS. The CDR3 spans 20 residues. V gave up 6 bases and J gave up 0 bases; unmatched junction bases: 22. The CDR3 DNA is TGTGCTCTTGGTCCTTCCTCCCTAGGAGGGAGCAGAAGGTACACCGATAAACTCATCTTT. It encodes CALGPSSLGGSRRYTDKLIF.